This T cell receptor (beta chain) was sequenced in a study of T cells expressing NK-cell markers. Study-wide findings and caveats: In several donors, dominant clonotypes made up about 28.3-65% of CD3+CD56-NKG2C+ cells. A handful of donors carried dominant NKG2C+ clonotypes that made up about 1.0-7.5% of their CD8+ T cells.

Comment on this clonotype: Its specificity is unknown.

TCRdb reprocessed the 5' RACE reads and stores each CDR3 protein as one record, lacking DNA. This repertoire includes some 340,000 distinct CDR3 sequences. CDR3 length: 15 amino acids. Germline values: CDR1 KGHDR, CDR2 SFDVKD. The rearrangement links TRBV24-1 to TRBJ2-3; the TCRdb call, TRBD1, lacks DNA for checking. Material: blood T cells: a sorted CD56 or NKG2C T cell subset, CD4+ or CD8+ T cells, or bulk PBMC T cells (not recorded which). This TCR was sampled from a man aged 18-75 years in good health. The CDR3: CATSDPGTGEDTQYF.